The clone carrying this T cell receptor (beta chain) was recorded once. Its antigen is still unknown. Profiling relied on immunoSEQ multiplex PCR, and the TCRdb table lists in-frame clones only, not all of them. The top ten clones hold over 11% of a sample with about 220,000 clones, 75% to 90% of them seen once. V was clipped by 0 bases and J by 7 bases, with 7 bases between them. Per the germline V gene, CDR1 is MGHRA and CDR2 is YSYEKL. This CDR3 is 12 amino acids long. Separate from the roughly 630-subject first cohort was the 120-subject validation cohort, to which the donors belonged. This sample stems from a study of cytomegalovirus exposure and HLA in healthy donors. Study in general: A later analysis reported the same platform for the 100 to 150 validation repertoires and the 666 first-cohort repertoires. General study findings and limits: The study put 150 to 200 TCR beta chains on its list as cytomegalovirus-associated.

This receptor was identified in a woman in her 30s in good health and CMV-seropositive. The chain combines TRBV4-1 with TRBJ2-7; D is unresolved. The source material was PBMCs. The CDR3 nucleotides are TGCGCCAGCAGCCAAGATGGTCTGGAGCAGTACTTC. As protein: CASSQDGLEQYF.